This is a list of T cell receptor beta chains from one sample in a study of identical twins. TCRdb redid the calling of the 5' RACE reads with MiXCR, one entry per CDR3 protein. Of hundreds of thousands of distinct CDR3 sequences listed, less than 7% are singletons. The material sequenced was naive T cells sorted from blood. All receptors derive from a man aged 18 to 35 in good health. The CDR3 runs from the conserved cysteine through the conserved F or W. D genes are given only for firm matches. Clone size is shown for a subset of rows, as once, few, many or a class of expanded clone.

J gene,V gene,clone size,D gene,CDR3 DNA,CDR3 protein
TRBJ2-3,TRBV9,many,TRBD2,TGTGCCAGCAGCGGTAGCTCGGGACTAGCCGCAGATACGCAGTATTTT,CASSGSSGLAADTQYF
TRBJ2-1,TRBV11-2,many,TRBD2,TGTGCCAGCAGCCCCCGACTAGCGGGAGGCCTTAACCCCTACAATGAGCAGTTCTTC,CASSPRLAGGLNPYNEQFF
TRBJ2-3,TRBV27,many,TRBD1,TGTGCCAGCAGTTCCTTGACAGGGGCTAGCACAGATACGCAGTATTTT,CASSSLTGASTDTQYF
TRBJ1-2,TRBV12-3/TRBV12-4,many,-,TGTGCCAGCAGTTTAGCAGATGACTATGGCTACACCTTC,CASSLADDYGYTF
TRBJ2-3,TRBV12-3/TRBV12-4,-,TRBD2,TGTGCCAGCTCCACTAGGAGCGGGGGAACAGATACGCAGTATTTT,CASSTRSGGTDTQYF
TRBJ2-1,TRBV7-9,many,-,TGTGCCAGCAGCCACTCACCGGACAATGAGCAGTTCTTC,CASSHSPDNEQFF
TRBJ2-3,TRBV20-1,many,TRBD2,TGCAGTGTTGTAGCGGGAGCCGGAGATACGCAGTATTTT,CSVVAGAGDTQYF
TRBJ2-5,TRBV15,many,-,TGTGCCACCAGCAGAGATAGGGAAAAAGAGACCCAGTACTTC,CATSRDREKETQYF
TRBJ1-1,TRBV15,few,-,TGTGCCACCAGCAGAAGACGAGGGATCACTGAAGCTTTCTTT,CATSRRRGITEAFF
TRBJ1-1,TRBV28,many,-,TGTGCCAGCAGTTCCCAGTCACAGAACACTGAAGCTTTCTTT,CASSSQSQNTEAFF
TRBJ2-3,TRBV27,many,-,TGTGCCAGCAAGAATGGGGCTGAAGATACGCAGTATTTT,CASKNGAEDTQYF
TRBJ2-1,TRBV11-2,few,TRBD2,TGTGCCAGCAGCCGCAGACTAGCGGGAGCTGGGAATGAGCAGTTCTTC,CASSRRLAGAGNEQFF
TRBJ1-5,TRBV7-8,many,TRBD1,TGTGCCAGCAGCTCCGACAGGGGGTTTGGCAATCAGCCCCAGCATTTT,CASSSDRGFGNQPQHF
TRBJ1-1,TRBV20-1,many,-,TGCAGTGCAGGGGTGGCAGGGGAGTTGGGCACTGAAGCTTTCTTT,CSAGVAGELGTEAFF
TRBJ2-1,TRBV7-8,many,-,TGTGCCAGCAGCCTTCCGCGCGATCAAGCGGACTCCTACAATGAGCAGTTCTTC,CASSLPRDQADSYNEQFF
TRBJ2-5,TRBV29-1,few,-,TGCAGCGTTTCCCTGAAGGTGGTAGAGACCCAGTACTTC,CSVSLKVVETQYF
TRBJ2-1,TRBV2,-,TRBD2,TGTGCCAGCAGTGGACGAGCGGGAGGTACCAATGAGCAGTTCTTC,CASSGRAGGTNEQFF
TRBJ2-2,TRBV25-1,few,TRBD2,TGTGCCAGCACCCCTCATGGGGGGGCCGGGGAGCTGTTTTTT,CASTPHGGAGELFF
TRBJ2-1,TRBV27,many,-,TGTGCCAGCAGTCGGTCCGGGGGGCGCCTCAATGAGCAGTTCTTC,CASSRSGGRLNEQFF
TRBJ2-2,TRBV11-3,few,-,TGTGCCAGCAGCTTAGATTGGAAAGAAACGAACACCGGGGAGCTGTTTTTT,CASSLDWKETNTGELFF
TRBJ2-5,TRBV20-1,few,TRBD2,TGCAGTGCTAGTTTCGGTAGCGGGAGACATCGAGAGACCCAGTACTTC,CSASFGSGRHRETQYF
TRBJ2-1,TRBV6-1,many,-,TGTGCCAGCGCTTTCCCGGGATATGAGCAGTTCTTC,CASAFPGYEQFF
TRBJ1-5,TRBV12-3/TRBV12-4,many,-,TGTGCCAGCAGTTTCCTTAGCAATCAGCCCCAGCATTTT,CASSFLSNQPQHF
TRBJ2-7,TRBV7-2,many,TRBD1,TGTGCCAGCAGCCCAGAGGGACAGGGTCCCTACGAGCAGTACTTC,CASSPEGQGPYEQYF
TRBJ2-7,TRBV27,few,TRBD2,TGTGCCAGCAGCCGCTTCTGGCGGGAGAGGTCCTACGAGCAGTACTTC,CASSRFWRERSYEQYF
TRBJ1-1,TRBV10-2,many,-,TGCGCCAGCAGTGAGTCGGGTGGGGCCACTGAAGCTTTCTTT,CASSESGGATEAFF
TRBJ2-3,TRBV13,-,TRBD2,TGTGCCAGCACGTTTTTGGGGCGAGCGGGAGAGTCCGATACGCAGTATTTT,CASTFLGRAGESDTQYF
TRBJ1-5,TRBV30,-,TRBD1,TGTGCCTGGAGTTTGACAGGGGGTCAGCCCCAGCATTTT,CAWSLTGGQPQHF
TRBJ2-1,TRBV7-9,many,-,TGTGCCAGCACCTCCATCGGACAGCATACCTACAATGAGCAGTTCTTC,CASTSIGQHTYNEQFF
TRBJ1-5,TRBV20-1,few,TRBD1,TGCAGTGCTACCCGGGACAGGGCTAATCAGCCCCAGCATTTT,CSATRDRANQPQHF
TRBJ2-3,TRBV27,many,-,TGTGCCAGCAGTTTACAGATCAGGTTCACAGATACGCAGTATTTT,CASSLQIRFTDTQYF
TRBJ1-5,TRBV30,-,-,TGTGCCTGGAGTGGGGCCCAGATCCAGCCCCAGCATTTT,CAWSGAQIQPQHF
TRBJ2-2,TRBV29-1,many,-,TGCAGCGTCCCCATCACCGGGGAGCTGTTTTTT,CSVPITGELFF
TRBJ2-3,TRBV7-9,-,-,TGTGCCAGCAGCTTAGGGATTGGGCGGGGGCCGACTTTT,CASSLGIGRGPTF
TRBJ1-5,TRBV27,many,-,TGTGCCAGCAGGCGGGGGTATGGCAATCAGCCCCAGCATTTT,CASRRGYGNQPQHF